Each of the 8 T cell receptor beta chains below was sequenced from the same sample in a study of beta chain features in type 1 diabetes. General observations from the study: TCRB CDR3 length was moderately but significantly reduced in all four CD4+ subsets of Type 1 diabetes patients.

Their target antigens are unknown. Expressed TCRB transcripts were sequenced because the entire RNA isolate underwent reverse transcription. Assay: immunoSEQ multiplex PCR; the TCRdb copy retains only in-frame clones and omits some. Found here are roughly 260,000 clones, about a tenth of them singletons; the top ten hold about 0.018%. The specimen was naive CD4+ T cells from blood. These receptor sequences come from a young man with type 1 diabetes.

CDR3 nucleotides: TGCGCCAGCAGCTTGGTCGGGGATTCACCCCTCCACTTT. As protein: CASSLVGDSPLHF. The rearrangement links TRBV5-1 to TRBJ1-6; D is uncertain. Trimming took 0 bases from V and 8 from J, leaving 6 bases between them. The germline CDR1 and CDR2 sequences are SGHRS and YFSETQ. The CDR3 length is 13 residues.

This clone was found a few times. This CDR3 reads CASSEVQFNQPQHF. The CDR3 bases are TGTGCCAGCAGTGAAGTACAGTTCAATCAGCCCCAGCATTTT. The chain is built from TRBV2 and TRBJ1-5; D unresolved. The CDR3 is made up of 14 amino acids. Germline CDR1 and CDR2: SNHLY and FYNNEI. Trimming removed 1 base from V and 3 bases from J, with 7 bases in between.

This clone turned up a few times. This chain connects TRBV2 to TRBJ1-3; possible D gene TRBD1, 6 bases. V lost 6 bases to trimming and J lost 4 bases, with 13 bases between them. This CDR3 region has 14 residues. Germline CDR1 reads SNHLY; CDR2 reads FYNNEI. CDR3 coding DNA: TGTGCCAGCAGAACCGGGACATCGGGAAACACCATATATTTT. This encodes CASRTGTSGNTIYF. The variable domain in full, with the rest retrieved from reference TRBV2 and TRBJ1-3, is EPEVTQTPSHQVTQMGQEVILRCVPISNHLYFYWYRQILGQKVEFLVSFYNNEISEKSEIFDDQFSVERPDGSNFTLKIRSTKLEDSAMYFCASRTGTSGNTIYFGEGSWLTVV.

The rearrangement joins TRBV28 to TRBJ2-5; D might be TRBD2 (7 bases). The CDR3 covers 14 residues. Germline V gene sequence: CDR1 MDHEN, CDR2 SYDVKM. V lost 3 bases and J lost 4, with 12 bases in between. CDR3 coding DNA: TGTGCCAGCAGTTTGGGGGGGCCTCTAGAGACCCAGTACTTC. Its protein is CASSLGGPLETQYF.

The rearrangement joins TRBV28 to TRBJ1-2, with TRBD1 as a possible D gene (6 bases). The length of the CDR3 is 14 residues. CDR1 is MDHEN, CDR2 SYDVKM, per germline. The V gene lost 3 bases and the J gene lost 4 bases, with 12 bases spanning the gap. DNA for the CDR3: TGTGCCAGCAGTTTGGGACAATCGGGCTATGGCTACACCTTC. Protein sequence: CASSLGQSGYGYTF.

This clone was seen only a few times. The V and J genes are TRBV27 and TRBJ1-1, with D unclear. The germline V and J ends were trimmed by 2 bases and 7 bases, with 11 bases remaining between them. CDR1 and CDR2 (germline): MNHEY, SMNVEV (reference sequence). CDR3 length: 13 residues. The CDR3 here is CASSLMSPLEAFF. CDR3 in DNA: TGTGCCAGCAGTTTAATGAGTCCCCTTGAAGCTTTCTTT.

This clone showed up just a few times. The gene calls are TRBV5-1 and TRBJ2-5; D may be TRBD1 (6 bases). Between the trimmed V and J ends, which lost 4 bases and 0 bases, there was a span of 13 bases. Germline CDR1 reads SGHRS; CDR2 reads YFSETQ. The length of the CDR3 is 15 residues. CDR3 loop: CASSLGHLYQETQYF. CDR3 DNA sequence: TGCGCCAGCAGCCTGGGACACCTGTACCAAGAGACCCAGTACTTC.

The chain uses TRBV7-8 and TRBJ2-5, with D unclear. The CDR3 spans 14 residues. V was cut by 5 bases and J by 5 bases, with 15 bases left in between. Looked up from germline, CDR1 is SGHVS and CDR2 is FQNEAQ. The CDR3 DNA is TGTGCCAGCAGCCGTACCTACTCCCGGGAGACCCAGTACTTC. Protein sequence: CASSRTYSRETQYF.